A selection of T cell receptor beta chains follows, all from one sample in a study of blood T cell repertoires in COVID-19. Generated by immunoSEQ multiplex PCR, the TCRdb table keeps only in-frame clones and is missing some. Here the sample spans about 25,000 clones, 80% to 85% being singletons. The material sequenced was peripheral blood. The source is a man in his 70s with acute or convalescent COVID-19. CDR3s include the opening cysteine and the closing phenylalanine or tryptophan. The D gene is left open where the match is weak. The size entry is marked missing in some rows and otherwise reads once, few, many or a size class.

TGTGCCAGCAGCTTGGGGGGACAGGGACTGTTCAATGAGCAGTTCTTC	CASSLGGQGLFNEQFF	16	NA	TRBJ2-1	TRBV5-6	TRBD1
TGTGCCAGTACCAGGACAGGCGATGGTTCGCCCCTCCACTTT	CASTRTGDGSPLHF	14	NA	TRBJ1-6	TRBV19	TRBD1
TGTGCCAGCAGCTTGGCTCCGGGAAACACTGAAGCTTTCTTT	CASSLAPGNTEAFF	14	once	TRBJ1-1	TRBV5-6	NA
TGTGCCAGCAGCGACTGGACAGGGGAAAGCTCCTACGAGCAGTACTTC	CASSDWTGESSYEQYF	16	NA	TRBJ2-7	TRBV11-2	TRBD1
TGTGCCAGCAGTGTACAGGGTAGGCAGCCCCAGCATTTT	CASSVQGRQPQHF	13	NA	TRBJ1-5	TRBV2	NA
TGTGCCAGCAGTTCCTCTCCTGACAGGGCGGGAGATACGCAGTATTTT	CASSSSPDRAGDTQYF	16	NA	TRBJ2-3	TRBV5-4	TRBD1
TGTGCCAGTACTGCTATCCCGGACAGGGTCTATGGCTACACCTTC	CASTAIPDRVYGYTF	15	NA	TRBJ1-2	TRBV19	TRBD1
TGTGCCAGTGGTAGTGGAAACACCATATATTTT	CASGSGNTIYF	11	few	TRBJ1-3	TRBV9	NA
TGTGCCAGCAGTTACTCTAGGGGGACTGAAGCTTTCTTT	CASSYSRGTEAFF	13	few	TRBJ1-1	TRBV6-2/TRBV6-3	NA
TGTGCCAGCAGCCCGACAGGGGGCACTTACTTC	CASSPTGGTYF	11	few	TRBJ2-7	TRBV7-3	TRBD1
TGTGCCACCAGTGACCCCGGACTAGCGGGAGGCGAGCAGTACTTC	CATSDPGLAGGEQYF	15	NA	TRBJ2-7	TRBV24-1	TRBD2
TGCGCCAGCAGTCATCCTCCAGGGTTATCCTACGAGCAGTACTTC	CASSHPPGLSYEQYF	15	NA	TRBJ2-7	TRBV23-1	NA
TGTGCCAGTTACCGGACGGGGAGCAATCAGCCCCAGCATTTT	CASYRTGSNQPQHF	14	NA	TRBJ1-5	TRBV19	NA
TGTGCCAGCAGTCCTGGGGGAGGCAATGAGCAGTTCTTC	CASSPGGGNEQFF	13	NA	TRBJ2-1	TRBV2	NA
TGTGCCACCAGTGAAGCACGGGGGGGGACCGGGGAGCTGTTTTTT	CATSEARGGTGELFF	15	NA	TRBJ2-2	TRBV24-1	TRBD2
TGTGCCAGCAGCTTAAGGGGGTACGGAAACACCATATATTTT	CASSLRGYGNTIYF	14	NA	TRBJ1-3	TRBV7-9	NA
TGCAGCGTTGGTTCAGGGGCCTTCTATGGCTACACCTTC	CSVGSGAFYGYTF	13	NA	TRBJ1-2	TRBV29-1	NA
TGCGCCAGCAGCCTCCGACAGGGCGGTACCGGGGAGCTGTTTTTT	CASSLRQGGTGELFF	15	NA	TRBJ2-2	TRBV5-1	TRBD1
TGTGCCAGCAGCCTTAGCGGGGGGGCGCCAGGAGAGCAGTACTTC	CASSLSGGAPGEQYF	15	NA	TRBJ2-7	TRBV5-4	TRBD2
TGTGCCAGCTCACTTTGGGACACCAACACCGGGGAGCTGTTTTTT	CASSLWDTNTGELFF	15	NA	TRBJ2-2	TRBV18	NA
TGTGCCAGCAGCTTAGTGGTTGGAAGCAGAGGCACCGGGGAGCTGTTTTTT	CASSLVVGSRGTGELFF	17	NA	TRBJ2-2	TRBV11-2	NA
TGTGCCATCAGGGCCAGCGGAAATGAGCAGTTCTTC	CAIRASGNEQFF	12	NA	TRBJ2-1	TRBV10-3	NA
TGCAGCGCCTTGACAGATACCGGGGAGCTGTTTTTT	CSALTDTGELFF	12	NA	TRBJ2-2	TRBV29-1	NA
TGTGCCAGTAGTGGCAGGGTGCCAGAAGCTTTCTTT	CASSGRVPEAFF	12	NA	TRBJ1-1	TRBV19	NA
TGTGCCAGCAGCTGGGGGACAGGGGGGAACACTGAAGCTTTCTTT	CASSWGTGGNTEAFF	15	few	TRBJ1-1	TRBV5-4	TRBD1
TGCGCCAGCAGCCAAAAATTGGCGGCTAACTACGAGCAGTACTTC	CASSQKLAANYEQYF	15	NA	TRBJ2-7	TRBV4-1	NA
TGTGCCAGTAGTCAGTTCCATGGCCCGGGACAGGTGACAGATACGCAGTATTTT	CASSQFHGPGQVTDTQYF	18	NA	TRBJ2-3	TRBV19	TRBD1
TGTGCCACCAGTGCCTTCTATGGCTACACCTTC	CATSAFYGYTF	11	NA	TRBJ1-2	TRBV24-1	NA